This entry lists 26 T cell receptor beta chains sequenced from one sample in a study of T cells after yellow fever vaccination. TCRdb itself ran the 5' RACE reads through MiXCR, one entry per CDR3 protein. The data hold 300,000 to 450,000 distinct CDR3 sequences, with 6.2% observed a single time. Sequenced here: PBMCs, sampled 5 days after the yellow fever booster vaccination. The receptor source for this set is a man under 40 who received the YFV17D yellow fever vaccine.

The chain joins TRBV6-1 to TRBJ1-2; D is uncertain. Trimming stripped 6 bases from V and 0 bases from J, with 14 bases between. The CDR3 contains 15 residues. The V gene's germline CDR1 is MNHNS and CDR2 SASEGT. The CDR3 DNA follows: TGTGCCAGCAGATCCGGGAAAGCCTCTAACTATGGCTACACCTTC. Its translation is CASRSGKASNYGYTF.

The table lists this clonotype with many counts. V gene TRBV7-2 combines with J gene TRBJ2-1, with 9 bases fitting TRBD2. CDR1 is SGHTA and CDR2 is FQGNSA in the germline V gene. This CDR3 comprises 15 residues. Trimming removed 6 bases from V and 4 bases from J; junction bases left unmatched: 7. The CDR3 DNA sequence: TGTGCCAGCAGATTTAGGACTAGCGATTACAATGAGCAGTTCTTC. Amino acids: CASRFRTSDYNEQFF.

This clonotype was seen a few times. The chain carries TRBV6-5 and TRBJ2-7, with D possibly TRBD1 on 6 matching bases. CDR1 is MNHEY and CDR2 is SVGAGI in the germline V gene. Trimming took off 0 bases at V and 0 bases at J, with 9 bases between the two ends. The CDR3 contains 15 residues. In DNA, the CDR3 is TGTGCCAGCAGTTACTCCAGGGACAACTCCTACGAGCAGTACTTC. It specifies CASSYSRDNSYEQYF.

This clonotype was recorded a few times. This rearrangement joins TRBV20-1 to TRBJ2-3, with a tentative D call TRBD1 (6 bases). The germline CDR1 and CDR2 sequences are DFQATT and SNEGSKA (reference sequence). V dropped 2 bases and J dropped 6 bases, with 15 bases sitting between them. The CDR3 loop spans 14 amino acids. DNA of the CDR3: TGCAGTGCTAGATGGGGCAGGGGTTGGGATACGCAGTATTTT. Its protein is CSARWGRGWDTQYF.

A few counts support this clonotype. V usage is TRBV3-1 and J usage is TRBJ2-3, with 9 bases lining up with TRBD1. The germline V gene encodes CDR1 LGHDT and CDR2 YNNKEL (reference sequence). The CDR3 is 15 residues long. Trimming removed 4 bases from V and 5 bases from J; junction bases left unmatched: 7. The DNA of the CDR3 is TGTGCCAGCAGCCGAGGGACAGGGAGGGGAGATACGCAGTATTTT. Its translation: CASSRGTGRGDTQYF.

The CDR3, as DNA: TGTGCCAGCTCACCCGGGACAGGCCGCACAGATACGCAGTATTTT. Translation: CASSPGTGRTDTQYF. The chain recombines TRBV18 with TRBJ2-3; TRBD1 matches 8 bases. CDR3 length equals 15 residues. With 3 bases clipped from V and 1 base from J, the junction kept 3 bases outside the gene matches. Germline V gene data show CDR1 as KGHSH and CDR2 as LQKENI.

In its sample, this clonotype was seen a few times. For the CDR3, the DNA is TGTGCCAGCAGCGTAGGAGGACTACAAGAGACCCAGTACTTC. Amino acid sequence: CASSVGGLQETQYF. The rearrangement links TRBV9 to TRBJ2-5; the D gene is possibly TRBD2 (6 bases). The CDR3 sequence is 14 residues long. V lost 0 bases to trimming and J lost 2 bases, with 8 bases between them. Germline-derived CDR1 and CDR2 are SGDLS and YYNGEE.

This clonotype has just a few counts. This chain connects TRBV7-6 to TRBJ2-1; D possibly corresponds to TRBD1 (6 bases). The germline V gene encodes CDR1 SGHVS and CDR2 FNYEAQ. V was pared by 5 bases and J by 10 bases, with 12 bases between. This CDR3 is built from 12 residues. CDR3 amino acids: CASSLGTPEQFF. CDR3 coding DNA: TGTGCCAGCAGCCTTGGGACACCCGAGCAGTTCTTC. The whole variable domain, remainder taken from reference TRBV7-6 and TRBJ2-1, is GAGVSQSPRYKVTKRGQDVALRCDPISGHVSLYWYRQALGQGPEFLTYFNYEAQQDKSGLPNDRFSAERPEGSISTLTIQRTEQRDSAMYRCASSLGTPEQFFGPGTRLTVL.

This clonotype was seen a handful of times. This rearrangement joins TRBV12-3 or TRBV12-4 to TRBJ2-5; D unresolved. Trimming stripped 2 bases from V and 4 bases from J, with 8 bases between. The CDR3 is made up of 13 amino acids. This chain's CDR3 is CASSLYHVETQYF. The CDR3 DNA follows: TGTGCCAGCAGTTTATATCATGTAGAGACCCAGTACTTC.

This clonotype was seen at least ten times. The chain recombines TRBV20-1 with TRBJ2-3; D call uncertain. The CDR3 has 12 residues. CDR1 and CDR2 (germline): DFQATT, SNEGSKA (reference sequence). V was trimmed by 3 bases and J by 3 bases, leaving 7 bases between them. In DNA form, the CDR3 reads TGCAGTGCTAGCCCCGGGACAGATACGCAGTATTTT. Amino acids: CSASPGTDTQYF.

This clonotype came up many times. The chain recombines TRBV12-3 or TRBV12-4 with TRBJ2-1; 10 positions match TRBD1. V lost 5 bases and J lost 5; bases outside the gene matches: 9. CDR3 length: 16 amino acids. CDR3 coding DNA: TGTGCCAGCAGTCCACACGTAGGACAGGGGGACAATGAGCAGTTCTTC. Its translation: CASSPHVGQGDNEQFF.

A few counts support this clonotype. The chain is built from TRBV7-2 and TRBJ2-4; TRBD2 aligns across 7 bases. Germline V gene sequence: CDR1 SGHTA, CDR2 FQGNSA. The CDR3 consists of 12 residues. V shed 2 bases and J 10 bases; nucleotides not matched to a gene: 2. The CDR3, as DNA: TGTGCCAGCAGCTTAAGAGCGGGAATTCAGTACTTC. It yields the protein CASSLRAGIQYF.

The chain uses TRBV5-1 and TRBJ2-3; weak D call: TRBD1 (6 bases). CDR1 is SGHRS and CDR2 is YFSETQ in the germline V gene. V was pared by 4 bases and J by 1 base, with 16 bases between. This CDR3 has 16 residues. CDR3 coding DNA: TGCGCCAGCAGCGCAAATACAGGGTCCCGCACAGATACGCAGTATTTT. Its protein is CASSANTGSRTDTQYF.

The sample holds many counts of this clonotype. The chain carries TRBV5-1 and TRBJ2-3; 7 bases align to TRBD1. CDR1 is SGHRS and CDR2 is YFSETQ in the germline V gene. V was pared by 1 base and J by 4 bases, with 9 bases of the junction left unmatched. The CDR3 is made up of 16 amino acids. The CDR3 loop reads CASSLRKTGRPDTQYF. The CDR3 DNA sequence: TGCGCCAGCAGCTTGCGTAAGACAGGGAGACCAGATACGCAGTATTTT.

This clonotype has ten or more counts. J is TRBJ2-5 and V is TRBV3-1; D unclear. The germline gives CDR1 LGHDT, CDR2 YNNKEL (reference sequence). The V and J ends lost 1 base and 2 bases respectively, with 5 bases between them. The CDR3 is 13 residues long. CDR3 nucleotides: TGTGCCAGCAGCCAAGGCCGGCAAGAGACCCAGTACTTC. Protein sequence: CASSQGRQETQYF.

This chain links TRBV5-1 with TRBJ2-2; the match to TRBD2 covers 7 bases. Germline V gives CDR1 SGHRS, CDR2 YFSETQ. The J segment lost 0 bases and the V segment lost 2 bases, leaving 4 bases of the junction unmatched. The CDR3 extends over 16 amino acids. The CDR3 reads CASSFSGGANTGELFF. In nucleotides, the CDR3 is TGCGCCAGCAGCTTTTCGGGAGGAGCGAACACCGGGGAGCTGTTTTTT.

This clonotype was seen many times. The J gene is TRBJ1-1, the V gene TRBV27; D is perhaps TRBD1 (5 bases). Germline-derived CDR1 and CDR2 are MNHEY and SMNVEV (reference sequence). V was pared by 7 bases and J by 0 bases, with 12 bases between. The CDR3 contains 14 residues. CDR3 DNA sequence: TGTGCCAGCACCGGGGGAACCCTGAACACTGAAGCTTTCTTT. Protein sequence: CASTGGTLNTEAFF.

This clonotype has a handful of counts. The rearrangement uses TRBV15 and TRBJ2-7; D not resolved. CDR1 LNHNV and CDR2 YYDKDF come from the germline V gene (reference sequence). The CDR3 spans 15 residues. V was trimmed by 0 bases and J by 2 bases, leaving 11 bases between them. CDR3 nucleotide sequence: TGTGCCACCAGCAGAGATAAGGGCAGAACCTACGAGCAGTACTTC. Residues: CATSRDKGRTYEQYF.

The CDR3 sequence: CASRVTSGPSYEQYF. The DNA for the CDR3 is TGTGCCAGTAGGGTGACTAGCGGACCGTCCTACGAGCAGTACTTC. This chain connects TRBV19 to TRBJ2-7; 9 bases map to TRBD2. The CDR3 covers 15 residues. Germline loops: CDR1 LNHDA, CDR2 SQIVND (reference sequence). The V and J ends lost 6 bases and 1 base, in that order; junction bases with no gene match: 7.

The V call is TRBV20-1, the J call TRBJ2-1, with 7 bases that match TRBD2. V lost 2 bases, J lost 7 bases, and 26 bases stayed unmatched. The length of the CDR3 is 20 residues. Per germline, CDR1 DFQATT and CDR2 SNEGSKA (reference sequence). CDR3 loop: CSARPGFSREARTFRNEQFF. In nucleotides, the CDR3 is TGCAGTGCTAGACCCGGGTTCTCCCGGGAGGCCCGCACTTTCCGGAATGAGCAGTTCTTC.

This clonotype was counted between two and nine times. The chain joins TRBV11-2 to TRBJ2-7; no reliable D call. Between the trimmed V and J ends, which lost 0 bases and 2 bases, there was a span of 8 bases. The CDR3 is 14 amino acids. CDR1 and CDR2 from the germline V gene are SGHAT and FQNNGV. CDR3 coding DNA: TGTGCCAGCAGCTTAGAAGCACCCCCCTACGAGCAGTACTTC. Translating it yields CASSLEAPPYEQYF.

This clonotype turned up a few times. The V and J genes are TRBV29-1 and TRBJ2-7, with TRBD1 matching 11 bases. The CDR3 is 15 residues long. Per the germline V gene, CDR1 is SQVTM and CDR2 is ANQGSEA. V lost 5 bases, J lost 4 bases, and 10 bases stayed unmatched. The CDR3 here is CSVQPDGTGGYEQYF. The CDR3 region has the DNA TGCAGCGTTCAACCTGACGGGACAGGGGGTTACGAGCAGTACTTC.

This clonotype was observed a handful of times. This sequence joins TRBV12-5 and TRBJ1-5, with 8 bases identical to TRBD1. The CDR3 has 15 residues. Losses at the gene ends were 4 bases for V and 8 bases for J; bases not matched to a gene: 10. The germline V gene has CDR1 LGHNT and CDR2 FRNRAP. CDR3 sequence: CASGSGTGRFEPQHF. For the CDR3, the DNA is TGTGCTAGTGGTTCCGGGACAGGACGATTTGAGCCCCAGCATTTT.

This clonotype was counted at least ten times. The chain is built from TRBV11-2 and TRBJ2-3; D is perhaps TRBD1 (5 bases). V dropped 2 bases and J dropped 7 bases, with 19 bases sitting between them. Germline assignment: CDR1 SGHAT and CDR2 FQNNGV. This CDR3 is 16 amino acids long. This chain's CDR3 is CASSLWGATALNTQYF. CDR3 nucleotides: TGTGCCAGCAGCTTATGGGGCGCCACCGCCCTGAATACGCAGTATTTT.

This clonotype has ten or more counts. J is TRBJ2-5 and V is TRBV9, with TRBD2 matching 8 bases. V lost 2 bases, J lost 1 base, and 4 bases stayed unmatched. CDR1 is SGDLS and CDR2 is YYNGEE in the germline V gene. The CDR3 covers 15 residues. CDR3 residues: CASSVGGRSQETQYF. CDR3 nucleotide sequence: TGTGCCAGCAGCGTCGGCGGGAGGTCCCAAGAGACCCAGTACTTC.

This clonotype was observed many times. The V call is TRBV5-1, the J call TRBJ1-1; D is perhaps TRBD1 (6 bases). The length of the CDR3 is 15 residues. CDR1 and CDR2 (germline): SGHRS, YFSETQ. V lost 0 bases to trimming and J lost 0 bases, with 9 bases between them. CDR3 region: CASSLGGAMNTEAFF. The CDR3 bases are TGCGCCAGCAGCTTGGGGGGGGCCATGAACACTGAAGCTTTCTTT.